The present entry profiles one T cell receptor (beta chain) with its context. Its target is not known. Sequencing used immunoSEQ multiplex PCR; TCRdb keeps in-frame clones, though not all of them. The sample contains some 120,000 clones, about 89% of which appear only once. The entry originates in a study of cytomegalovirus exposure and HLA in healthy donors. About the research overall: In a later analysis, it was reported that the 120 validation repertoires had been produced on the same platform as the roughly 700 repertoires belonging to the first cohort.

Whole-study findings and limits: Most TCR sequences showed up rarely, but some public TCRs showed up in many donors.

The receptor was derived from a woman aged 18-29 years in good health and CMV-seronegative. Sequencing was carried out using PBMCs.

The CDR3 DNA sequence: TGTGCCAGCAGTTACGGTCAGGAAGCTTTCTTT. This encodes CASSYGQEAFF. This chain connects TRBV6-5 to TRBJ1-1, with D hard to call. Germline assignment: CDR1 MNHEY and CDR2 SVGAGI. This CDR3 is built from 11 residues. Trimming left V 2 bases short and J 8 bases short, with 6 bases between.